This TCR beta chain was observed in a study of cytomegalovirus exposure and HLA in healthy donors. Whole-study results and caveats: A few of the chains that were CMV-associated were confirmed in vitro to be specific for CMV antigens.

A word on this clone: What it recognizes is unknown.

The CDR3 contains 19 residues. Germline CDR1 is KGHSH and CDR2 is LQKENI. Germline trimming cut 3 bases from V and 1 base from J; bases unmatched to any gene: 15. Measured with immunoSEQ multiplex PCR; TCRdb has only the in-frame clones, and not every one. The data show 100,000 to 150,000 clones, with about 85% seen just once and 4% to 5.5% held by the top ten. The receptor was isolated from a man aged 18-30 years in good health and CMV-seropositive. The genes are TRBV18 and TRBJ1-1; 9 bases fit TRBD1. Sequences were obtained from PBMCs. CDR3 sequence reads: CASSPGQGGGNGGNTEAFF. The DNA of the CDR3 is TGTGCCAGCTCACCGGGACAGGGTGGCGGGAATGGTGGGAACACTGAAGCTTTCTTT.